A single sample is the source of the 13 T cell receptor beta chains below, sequenced in a study of OX40 agonist ivuxolimab in advanced cancers. Method: immunoSEQ multiplex PCR; TCRdb's copy keeps in-frame clones and lacks some. The sample has 60,000 to 85,000 clones, around 87% seen once; the top ten hold roughly 0.98%. Sample: CD4+ or CD8+ T cells sorted from blood, taken in a trial of the OX40 agonist ivuxolimab. These receptors were taken from an adult with an advanced solid tumor such as melanoma, head and neck, liver or kidney cancer.

The rearrangement uses TRBV5-4 and TRBJ2-1; 9 nucleotides align to TRBD2. V gave up 0 bases and J gave up 2 bases; unmatched junction bases: 0. Germline-derived CDR1 and CDR2 are SGHNT and YYREEE (reference sequence). The CDR3 runs to 15 residues. For the CDR3, the DNA is TGTGCCAGCAGCTTGGCTAGCGGGACCTACAATGAGCAGTTCTTC. As protein: CASSLASGTYNEQFF.

The chain couples TRBV28 to TRBJ2-1; 8 nucleotides line up with TRBD2. V gave up 7 bases and J gave up 7 bases; unmatched junction bases: 12. There are 15 residues in the CDR3. Germline V gene lookup returns CDR1 MDHEN and CDR2 SYDVKM. CDR3 sequence reads: CASIERESGKNEQFF. The DNA for the CDR3 is TGTGCCAGCATCGAGCGGGAGTCAGGGAAAAATGAGCAGTTCTTC.

The V call is TRBV5-4, the J call TRBJ2-3; D possibly corresponds to TRBD2 (5 bases). CDR1 and CDR2 from the germline V gene are SGHNT and YYREEE (reference sequence). The CDR3 spans 15 residues. The V and J ends lost 0 bases and 1 base respectively, with 9 bases between them. The CDR3, as DNA: TGTGCCAGCAGCTTGGCCGGACTTGGCACAGATACGCAGTATTTT. Residues: CASSLAGLGTDTQYF.

The genes are TRBV5-6 and TRBJ2-7; no definite D call. V lost 0 bases, J lost 0 bases, and 7 bases lay in between. Per germline, CDR1 SGHDT and CDR2 YYEEEE. The CDR3 loop spans 14 amino acids. This chain's CDR3 is CASSLEVSSYEQYF. The CDR3 DNA sequence: TGTGCCAGCAGCTTGGAGGTCAGCTCCTACGAGCAGTACTTC.

V gene TRBV27 combines with J gene TRBJ2-6, with 10 bases identical to TRBD1. The germline V gene encodes CDR1 MNHEY and CDR2 SMNVEV (reference sequence). The CDR3 contains 15 residues. With 6 bases clipped from V and 4 bases from J, the junction kept 3 bases outside the gene matches. CDR3 coding DNA: TGTGCCAGCAGGGGACAGGGGAGCGGGGCCAACGTCCTGACTTTC. Amino acid sequence: CASRGQGSGANVLTF.

The chain couples TRBV23-1 to TRBJ1-4, with D possibly being TRBD1 (5 bases). TRBV23-1 is identified as an open reading frame with a role that is uncertain. This CDR3 spans 14 amino acids. The V end was cut by 11 bases, the J end by 2 bases, with 15 bases between. For the CDR3, the DNA is TGCGCCGGTGTCTTAGGGGACACTAATGAAAAACTGTTTTTT. Amino acids: CAGVLGDTNEKLFF.

This chain joins TRBV6-6 and TRBJ2-3; 11 nucleotides match TRBD2. With V trimmed by 5 bases and J by 4 bases, 8 bases remained unmatched. The CDR3 runs to 16 residues. Per the germline V gene, CDR1 is MNHNY and CDR2 is SVGAGI (reference sequence). The CDR3, as DNA: TGTGCCAGCAGTCTTACTAGCGGGAGAGGAGCAGATACGCAGTATTTT. Translating gives CASSLTSGRGADTQYF.

V gene TRBV11-3 combines with J gene TRBJ1-1; D remains ambiguous. CDR1 and CDR2 (germline): SGHNT, YENEEA. The CDR3 consists of 13 residues. The V end lost 2 bases, the J end lost 3 bases, and 7 bases lay between the germline ends. DNA of the CDR3: TGTGCCAGCAGCTTAAATGCGGACACTGAAGCTTTCTTT. As protein: CASSLNADTEAFF.

The chain is built from TRBV14 and TRBJ2-7; weak D call: TRBD1 (5 bases). The germline V gene encodes CDR1 SGHDN and CDR2 FVKESK. The CDR3 consists of 16 residues. V was cut by 1 base and J by 0 bases, with 13 bases left in between. CDR3 sequence: CASSQGSTGTSYEQYF. The CDR3 DNA is TGTGCCAGCAGCCAAGGAAGTACAGGTACCTCCTACGAGCAGTACTTC.

The chain employs TRBV5-1 and TRBJ2-7; 7 bases align to TRBD1. J lost 2 bases, V lost 4 bases, and 6 bases had no gene match. Germline values: CDR1 SGHRS, CDR2 YFSETQ. This CDR3 comprises 14 residues. In DNA, the CDR3 is TGCGCCAGCAGCCCCGACAGGGCCCCCTACGAGCAGTACTTC. This translates into CASSPDRAPYEQYF.

This chain connects TRBV5-1 to TRBJ1-2; TRBD1 aligns across 10 bases. CDR1 and CDR2 from the germline V gene are SGHRS and YFSETQ. V shed 4 bases, J shed 4 bases, and the junction held 10 bases outside the gene matches. The CDR3 is made up of 16 amino acids. The CDR3 loop reads CASSPEGTGAAYGYTF. Written as DNA, the CDR3 is TGCGCCAGCAGCCCGGAAGGGACAGGGGCCGCCTATGGCTACACCTTC.

J is TRBJ2-7 and V is TRBV5-1, with 8 bases matching TRBD1. V shed 3 bases and J 6 bases; nucleotides not matched to a gene: 5. Germline V CDR1 and CDR2: SGHRS, YFSETQ. The length of the CDR3 is 13 residues. The CDR3 nucleotides are TGCGCCAGCAGCTACGGACAGGGTGGCGAGCAGTACTTC. Translated: CASSYGQGGEQYF.

V is TRBV7-9 and J is TRBJ1-4; unclear D gene. Per the germline V gene, CDR1 is SEHNR and CDR2 is FQNEAQ (reference sequence). The length of the CDR3 is 14 residues. Trimming removed 1 base from V and 0 bases from J, with 3 bases in between. The CDR3 DNA reads as TGTGCCAGCAGCTTAGTTTCAACTAATGAAAAACTGTTTTTT. Translated, it gives CASSLVSTNEKLFF.